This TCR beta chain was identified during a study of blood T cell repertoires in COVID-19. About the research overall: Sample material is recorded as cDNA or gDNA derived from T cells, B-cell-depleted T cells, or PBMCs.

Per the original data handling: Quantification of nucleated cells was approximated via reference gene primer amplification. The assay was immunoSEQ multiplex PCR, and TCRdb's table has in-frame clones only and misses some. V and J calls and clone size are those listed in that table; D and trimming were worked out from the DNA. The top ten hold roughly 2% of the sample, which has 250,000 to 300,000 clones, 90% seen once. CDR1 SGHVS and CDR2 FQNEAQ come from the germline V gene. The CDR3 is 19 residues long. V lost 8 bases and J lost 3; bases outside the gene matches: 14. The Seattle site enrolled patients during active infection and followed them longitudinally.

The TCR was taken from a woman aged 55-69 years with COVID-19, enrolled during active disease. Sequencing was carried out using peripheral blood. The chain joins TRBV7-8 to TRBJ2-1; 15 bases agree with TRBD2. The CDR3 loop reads CASQGRTSGGGGYYNEQFF. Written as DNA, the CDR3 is TGTGCCAGCCAGGGAAGGACTAGCGGGGGGGGAGGATACTACAATGAGCAGTTCTTC.